These T cell receptor beta chains were read from a single sample in a study of CD8 T cells in ankylosing spondylitis. TCRdb reanalysed the 5' RACE reads using MiXCR and keeps one entry per CDR3 protein. This repertoire shows around 480,000 distinct CDR3 sequences, about a sixth found once; its top ten account for approximately 1%. The sample consisted of blood, either unsorted or a sorted T cell fraction (not recorded which). The receptors shown here come from a male donor with ankylosing spondylitis. Each CDR3 is given with its conserved first and last residue. A D gene is named only where the DNA matches it firmly. Clone size is shown for a subset of rows, as once, few, many or a class of expanded clone.

once | TRBJ2-1 | TRBD2 | TRBV5-3 | TGTGCCAGAAGCTTTGGTCTAGCGGGAGTGGTGCCTCTCGTTTACAATGAGCAGTTCTTC | CARSFGLAGVVPLVYNEQFF
NA | TRBJ2-1 | TRBD2 | TRBV28 | TGTGCCAGCAGTTTACAGCGGGGGGGACGCGGTGAGCAGTTCTTC | CASSLQRGGRGEQFF
few | TRBJ1-2 | NA | TRBV5-1 | TGCGCCAGCAGCTTGCGGCACCCCGGGAATGGCTACACCTTC | CASSLRHPGNGYTF
many | TRBJ2-1 | NA | TRBV20-1 | TGCAGTGCTAGAGGAAATAGCTTTGGTGAGCAGTTCTTC | CSARGNSFGEQFF
NA | TRBJ2-2 | TRBD2 | TRBV11-2 | TGTGCCAGCAGCTTATTCCCGGGGACTAGCGGGTCGAACACCGGGGAGCTGTTTTTT | CASSLFPGTSGSNTGELFF
NA | TRBJ2-1 | TRBD1 | TRBV5-8 | TGTGCCAGCAGCCCAGGGACAGGGGTGGGGAATGAGCAGTTCTTC | CASSPGTGVGNEQFF
few | TRBJ2-2 | TRBD1 | TRBV7-9 | TGTGCCAGCAGCTCCTTCGGGACAGTCAACACCGGGGAGCTGTTTTTT | CASSSFGTVNTGELFF
NA | TRBJ2-1 | NA | TRBV7-2 | TGTGCCAGCAGCTCCGCCTTCGACTACAATGAGCAGTTCTTC | CASSSAFDYNEQFF
few | TRBJ2-6 | TRBD1 | TRBV5-1 | TGCGCCAGCAACACAGGGGCCTCTGGGGCCAACGTCCTGACTTTC | CASNTGASGANVLTF
NA | TRBJ1-3 | NA | TRBV18 | TGTGCCAGTCGCAGGGAAAACTCTGGAAACACCATATATTTT | CASRRENSGNTIYF
many | TRBJ1-1 | NA | TRBV12-3/TRBV12-4 | TGTGCCAGCAGTTTTGGGGGGCATCCTGAAGCTTTCTTT | CASSFGGHPEAFF
few | TRBJ1-1 | TRBD1 | TRBV12-3/TRBV12-4 | TGTGCCAGCAGTAGGGACAGTATGGGCACTGAAGCTTTCTTT | CASSRDSMGTEAFF
few | TRBJ2-3 | NA | TRBV18 | TGTGCCAGCTCACCAATTGAGGGACTCCCTGTGGATACGCAGTATTTT | CASSPIEGLPVDTQYF
NA | TRBJ2-5 | TRBD1 | TRBV25-1 | TGTGCCAGCAGTGGATATCGACAGGGGAGGGAGACCCAGTACTTC | CASSGYRQGRETQYF
NA | TRBJ1-1 | TRBD1 | TRBV20-1 | TGCAGTGCTAGGGCCGGGACAGGAAACACTGAAGCTTTCTTT | CSARAGTGNTEAFF
few | TRBJ2-2 | TRBD2 | TRBV7-9 | TGTGCCAGCAATCTAGCGGGGCCCGGGGAGCTGTTTTTT | CASNLAGPGELFF
once | TRBJ1-5 | NA | TRBV20-1 | TGCAGTGCTACGGGGGGTGACAGATATAGCAATCAGCCCCAGCATTTT | CSATGGDRYSNQPQHF
NA | TRBJ2-5 | NA | TRBV6-2/TRBV6-3 | TGTGCCAGCAGTTACCTGGATTCCCTCCCGGGAAAGACCCAGTACTTC | CASSYLDSLPGKTQYF
NA | TRBJ2-3 | TRBD2 | TRBV6-5 | TGTGCCAGCAGTTACGGGACTAGCGGGAACACAGATACGCAGTATTTT | CASSYGTSGNTDTQYF
NA | TRBJ2-3 | TRBD2 | TRBV28 | TGTGCCAGCAGTTTTTGGGCTAGCGGGATCCGGGCCCGGGAGGATACGCAGTATTTT | CASSFWASGIRAREDTQYF